Listed below are T cell receptor beta chains from one sample, sequenced in a study of CD8 T cells in ankylosing spondylitis. One entry per CDR3 protein results from TCRdb running MiXCR on the 5' RACE reads. The repertoire includes roughly 370,000 distinct CDR3 sequences, 20% to 25% of them detected once, and less than 20% sits in the top ten. The sample taken for sequencing was blood, either unsorted or a sorted T cell fraction (not recorded which). These receptors all stem from a male donor with ankylosing spondylitis. Each CDR3 is given with its conserved first and last residue. The D gene is left open where the match is weak. Part of the rows lack a size; the others show once, few, many or a class for expanded clones.

abundance	d_gene	v_gene	j_gene	CDR3aa	CDR3nt
few	TRBD1	TRBV12-3/TRBV12-4	TRBJ2-5	CASSPGTGAGETQYF	TGTGCCAGCAGTCCCGGGACAGGGGCTGGCGAGACCCAGTACTTC
-	-	TRBV2	TRBJ1-6	CASSVGRDNSPLHF	TGTGCCAGCAGTGTGGGCAGGGATAATTCACCCCTCCACTTT
-	-	TRBV12-3/TRBV12-4	TRBJ1-2	CASSSRTVESYGYTF	TGTGCCAGCAGTTCCAGGACAGTCGAAAGCTATGGCTACACCTTC
-	TRBD2	TRBV7-8	TRBJ2-7	CASRKRKGLAGVGTKRRSSYEQYF	TGTGCCAGCAGAAAGAGAAAGGGACTAGCGGGAGTAGGGACAAAGCGGAGGAGCTCCTACGAGCAGTACTTC
-	-	TRBV20-1	TRBJ2-7	CSARDRGESLHEQYF	TGCAGTGCTAGAGATAGGGGGGAGTCTCTCCACGAGCAGTACTTC
-	-	TRBV27	TRBJ2-1	CASIVRPSGEQFF	TGTGCCAGCATCGTGCGCCCCTCGGGCGAGCAGTTCTTC
-	TRBD2	TRBV7-9	TRBJ2-5	CASSWGGRAGETQYF	TGTGCCAGCAGCTGGGGCGGGAGGGCCGGAGAGACCCAGTACTTC
few	-	TRBV5-1	TRBJ2-1	CASIGLRSAGNEQFF	TGCGCCAGCATAGGTCTGCGGAGCGCGGGTAATGAGCAGTTCTTC
few	TRBD2	TRBV7-2	TRBJ2-1	CASSLVGTSGLNEQFF	TGTGCCAGCAGCTTAGTTGGGACTAGCGGACTCAATGAGCAGTTCTTC
few	TRBD1	TRBV28	TRBJ1-1	CASSSGGQTTNTEAFF	TGTGCCAGCAGTTCGGGGGGACAGACTACGAACACTGAAGCTTTCTTT
few	TRBD1	TRBV7-6	TRBJ2-7	CASSSGAGRTGVAEQYF	TGTGCCAGCAGCTCCGGGGCGGGTCGAACAGGGGTAGCCGAGCAGTACTTC
-	-	TRBV6-6	TRBJ1-1	CASSTRVNTEAFF	TGTGCCAGCAGTACCAGGGTTAACACTGAAGCTTTCTTT
-	TRBD1	TRBV7-2	TRBJ1-1	CASSPRTGVDTEAFF	TGTGCCAGCAGCCCCCGGACAGGGGTGGACACTGAAGCTTTCTTT
-	-	TRBV5-1	TRBJ2-3	CASSFPDLVDTQYF	TGCGCCAGCAGCTTCCCGGATCTTGTGGATACGCAGTATTTT
-	-	TRBV20-1	TRBJ2-5	CSARDGRRTETQYF	TGCAGTGCTAGAGATGGCCGGAGAACGGAGACCCAGTACTTC
-	-	TRBV12-3/TRBV12-4	TRBJ2-7	CASSLMGRYEQYF	TGTGCCAGCAGTTTGATGGGGCGCTACGAGCAGTACTTC
-	-	TRBV10-3	TRBJ2-7	CAISEGGEQYF	TGTGCCATCAGTGAGGGCGGCGAGCAGTACTTC
-	TRBD1	TRBV5-1	TRBJ2-3	CASSFDRGRDTQYF	TGCGCCAGCAGCTTCGACAGGGGGCGAGATACGCAGTATTTT
-	TRBD2	TRBV2	TRBJ2-2	CASTGGNGNTGELFF	TGTGCCAGCACGGGAGGGAATGGCAACACCGGGGAGCTGTTTTTT
once	-	TRBV5-6	TRBJ2-1	CASSLGTDIYNEQFF	TGTGCCAGCAGCTTGGGAACGGACATATACAATGAGCAGTTCTTC
few	-	TRBV7-2	TRBJ1-5	CASSPVGFSNQPQHF	TGTGCCAGCAGCCCCGTGGGATTTAGCAATCAGCCCCAGCATTTT
-	-	TRBV20-1	TRBJ1-5	CSASPGYSYNQPQHF	TGCAGTGCTAGTCCCGGATACAGCTACAATCAGCCCCAGCATTTT
few	-	TRBV5-1	TRBJ2-7	CASSLEPGLSYEQYF	TGCGCCAGCAGCTTGGAGCCAGGGTTGTCCTACGAGCAGTACTTC
once	TRBD2	TRBV20-1	TRBJ2-5	CSARVPGGRETQYF	TGCAGTGCAAGGGTACCGGGGGGGCGAGAGACCCAGTACTTC
once	TRBD1	TRBV7-9	TRBJ2-5	CASSLMGTGRQETQYF	TGTGCCAGCAGCTTAATGGGGACAGGGAGGCAAGAGACCCAGTACTTC
few	-	TRBV12-3/TRBV12-4	TRBJ1-4	CASSLTDRAGKEKLFF	TGTGCCAGCAGCCTAACCGACCGGGCCGGGAAAGAAAAACTGTTTTTT
many	TRBD2	TRBV9	TRBJ2-1	CASSPRGIAGHREQFF	TGTGCCAGCAGCCCTCGAGGAATAGCGGGGCACAGGGAGCAGTTCTTC
-	-	TRBV30	TRBJ1-2	CAWSVMGHNYGYTF	TGTGCCTGGAGTGTAATGGGACATAACTATGGCTACACCTTC
-	-	TRBV5-1	TRBJ1-2	CASSFEGRQSTNYGYTF	TGCGCCAGCAGCTTTGAGGGGCGACAGTCAACTAACTATGGCTACACCTTC
-	-	TRBV29-1	TRBJ1-3	CSVESLSGNTIYF	TGCAGCGTTGAATCTCTCTCTGGAAACACCATATATTTT
few	-	TRBV12-3/TRBV12-4	TRBJ2-3	CASARPSTDTQYF	TGTGCCAGCGCCAGGCCTAGCACAGATACGCAGTATTTT
many	-	TRBV28	TRBJ2-5	CASSSSGESKETQYF	TGTGCCAGCAGTTCGTCGGGGGAGAGCAAAGAGACCCAGTACTTC
few	-	TRBV7-7	TRBJ2-5	CASSRLGEQETQYF	TGTGCCAGCAGCCGTTTGGGGGAACAAGAGACCCAGTACTTC
few	-	TRBV6-1	TRBJ2-3	CASRRDTQYF	TGTGCCAGCAGACGCGATACGCAGTATTTT
many	TRBD2	TRBV7-2	TRBJ2-7	CASSTGTSGVSYEQYF	TGTGCCAGCAGCACAGGGACTAGCGGAGTCTCCTACGAGCAGTACTTC
-	-	TRBV7-6	TRBJ1-3	CASSLTFPSGNTIYF	TGTGCCAGCAGCCTAACATTTCCCTCTGGAAACACCATATATTTT
many	-	TRBV9	TRBJ1-3	CASSVEVGMTGNTIYF	TGTGCCAGCAGCGTAGAGGTCGGTATGACTGGAAACACCATATATTTT
few	-	TRBV20-1	TRBJ2-7	CSATRSYEQYF	TGCAGCGCTACTAGATCCTACGAGCAGTACTTC